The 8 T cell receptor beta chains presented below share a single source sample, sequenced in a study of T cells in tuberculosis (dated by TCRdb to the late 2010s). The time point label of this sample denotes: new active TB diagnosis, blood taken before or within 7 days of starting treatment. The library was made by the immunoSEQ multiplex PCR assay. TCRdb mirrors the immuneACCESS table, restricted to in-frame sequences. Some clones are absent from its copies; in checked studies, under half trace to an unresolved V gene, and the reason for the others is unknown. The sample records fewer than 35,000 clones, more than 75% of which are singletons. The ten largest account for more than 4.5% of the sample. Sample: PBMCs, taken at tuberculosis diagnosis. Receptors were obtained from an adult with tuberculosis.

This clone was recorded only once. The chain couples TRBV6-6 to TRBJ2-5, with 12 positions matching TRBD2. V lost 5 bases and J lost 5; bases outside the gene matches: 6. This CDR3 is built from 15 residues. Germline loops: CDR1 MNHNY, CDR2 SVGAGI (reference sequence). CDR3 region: CASSRTSGMVETQYF. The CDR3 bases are TGTGCCAGCAGTCGGACTAGCGGGATGGTGGAGACCCAGTACTTC.

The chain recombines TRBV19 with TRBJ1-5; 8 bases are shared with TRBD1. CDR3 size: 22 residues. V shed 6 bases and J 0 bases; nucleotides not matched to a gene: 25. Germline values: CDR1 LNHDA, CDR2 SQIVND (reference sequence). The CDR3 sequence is CASRSSPGGGLISKYSNQPQHF. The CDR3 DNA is TGTGCCAGTAGGTCGTCGCCAGGGGGCGGCCTAATTTCAAAATATAGCAATCAGCCCCAGCATTTT.

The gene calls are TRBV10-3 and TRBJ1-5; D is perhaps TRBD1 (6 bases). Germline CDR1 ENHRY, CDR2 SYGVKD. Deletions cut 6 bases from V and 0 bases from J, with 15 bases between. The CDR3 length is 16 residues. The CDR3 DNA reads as TGTGCCATCAGCCAGGGGAGTTTTGATAGCAATCAGCCCCAGCATTTT. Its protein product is CAISQGSFDSNQPQHF.

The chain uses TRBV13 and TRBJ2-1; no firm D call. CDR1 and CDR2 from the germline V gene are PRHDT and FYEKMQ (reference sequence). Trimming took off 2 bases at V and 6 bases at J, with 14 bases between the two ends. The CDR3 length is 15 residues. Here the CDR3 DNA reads TGTGCCAGCAGCTTAACGATGGCTCCTCGCAATGAGCAGTTCTTC. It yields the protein CASSLTMAPRNEQFF.

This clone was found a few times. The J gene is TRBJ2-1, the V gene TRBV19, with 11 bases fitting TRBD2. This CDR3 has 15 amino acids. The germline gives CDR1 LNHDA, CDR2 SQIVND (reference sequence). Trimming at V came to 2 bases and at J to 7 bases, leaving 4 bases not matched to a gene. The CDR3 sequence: CASSIWASGRNEQFF. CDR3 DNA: TGTGCCAGTAGTATATGGGCTAGCGGGAGGAATGAGCAGTTCTTC.

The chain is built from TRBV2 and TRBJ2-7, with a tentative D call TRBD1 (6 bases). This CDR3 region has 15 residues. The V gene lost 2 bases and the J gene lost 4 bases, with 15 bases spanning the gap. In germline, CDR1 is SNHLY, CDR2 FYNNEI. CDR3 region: CASSETGYRSYEQYF. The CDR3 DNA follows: TGTGCCAGCAGTGAAACAGGGTACAGATCTTACGAGCAGTACTTC.

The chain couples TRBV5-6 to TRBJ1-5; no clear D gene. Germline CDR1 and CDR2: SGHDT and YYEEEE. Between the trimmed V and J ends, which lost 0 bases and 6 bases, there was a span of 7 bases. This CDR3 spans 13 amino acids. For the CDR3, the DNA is TGTGCCAGCAGCTTGGCCTCGGGTCAGCCCCAGCATTTT. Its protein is CASSLASGQPQHF.

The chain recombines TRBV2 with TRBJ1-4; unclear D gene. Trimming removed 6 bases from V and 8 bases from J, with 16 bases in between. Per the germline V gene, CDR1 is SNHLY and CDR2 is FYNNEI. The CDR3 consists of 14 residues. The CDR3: CASRDGREEEKLFF. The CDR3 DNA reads TGTGCCAGCAGGGACGGCCGGGAGGAAGAAAAACTGTTTTTT. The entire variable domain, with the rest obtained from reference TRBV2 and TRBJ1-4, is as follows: EPEVTQTPSHQVTQMGQEVILRCVPISNHLYFYWYRQILGQKVEFLVSFYNNEISEKSEIFDDQFSVERPDGSNFTLKIRSTKLEDSAMYFCASRDGREEEKLFFGSGTQLSVL.